This TCR beta chain was sequenced for a study of T cell repertoires in cytomegalovirus infection. This clonotype was seen many times. The ends lost 6 bases at V and 6 bases at J; junction bases unmatched: 8. The length of the CDR3 is 15 residues. MiXCR was run by TCRdb on the reads, yielding one entry per CDR3 protein. The top ten clones hold about 8.8% of a sample with 97,000 or so distinct CDR3 sequences, about 15% of them seen once. The receptor was isolated from a human donor in good health (CMV status not recorded). Some clones in this sample may be carry-over from other donors' samples. The gene calls are TRBV12-3 or TRBV12-4 and TRBJ2-1, with 10 positions matching TRBD2. The sequenced sample consisted of PBMCs. The CDR3 DNA sequence: TGTGCCAGCAGCCCACGGGAGCGGGGGGGCAATGAGCAGTTCTTC. This gives the protein CASSPRERGGNEQFF.